These 3 T cell receptor beta chains came from one sample sequenced in a study of human T cells and chemical hapten exposure. MiXCR, applied by TCRdb to the RACE reads, yields one record per CDR3 protein. The sample includes 180,000 or so distinct CDR3 sequences, around 24% of them seen just once. Time point reported: patch test 1, 2 weeks after DPC sensitization. The treatment is: therapeutic diphenylcyclopropenone sensitization with weekly scalp DPC. The material sequenced was whole blood, taken in connection with sensitization to the hapten diphenylcyclopropenone (DPC). The origin of the receptors is a woman between 45 and 60 years old with alopecia areata. Some clones in this sample may be carry-over from other donors' samples.

The CDR3 loop reads CASSYIPDGTGGAFF. The CDR3, as DNA: TGTGCCAGCAGCTATATACCCGACGGGACAGGGGGAGCTTTCTTT. The chain recombines TRBV11-1 with TRBJ1-1, with TRBD1 matching over 11 bases. V lost 4 bases and J lost 10; bases outside the gene matches: 11. Germline lookup yields CDR1 SGHAT and CDR2 FQDESV (reference sequence). There are 15 residues in the CDR3.

This clonotype showed up just a few times. This rearrangement joins TRBV5-1 to TRBJ2-1; maybe TRBD2 (6 bases). The CDR3 is 14 amino acids. V gave up 3 bases and J gave up 4 bases, with 11 bases separating them. Germline loops: CDR1 SGHRS, CDR2 YFSETQ. The CDR3 loop is CASSSGLRYNEQFF. Written as DNA, the CDR3 is TGCGCCAGCAGCTCGGGACTGAGATACAATGAGCAGTTCTTC.

With respect to this clonotype: Since the CDR3 does not end with the conserved phenylalanine or tryptophan, this likely comes from a read error. V is TRBV3-1 and J is TRBJ1-1; TRBD1 matches at 7 bases. CDR3 size: 13 residues. The J segment lost 10 bases and the V segment lost 1 base, leaving 6 bases of the junction unmatched. Germline V lookup: CDR1 LGHDT, CDR2 YNNKEL (reference sequence). This CDR3 is CASSQGQGRGAFV. CDR3 coding DNA: TGTGCCAGCAGCCAAGGACAGGGCAGAGGAGCTTTCGTT.